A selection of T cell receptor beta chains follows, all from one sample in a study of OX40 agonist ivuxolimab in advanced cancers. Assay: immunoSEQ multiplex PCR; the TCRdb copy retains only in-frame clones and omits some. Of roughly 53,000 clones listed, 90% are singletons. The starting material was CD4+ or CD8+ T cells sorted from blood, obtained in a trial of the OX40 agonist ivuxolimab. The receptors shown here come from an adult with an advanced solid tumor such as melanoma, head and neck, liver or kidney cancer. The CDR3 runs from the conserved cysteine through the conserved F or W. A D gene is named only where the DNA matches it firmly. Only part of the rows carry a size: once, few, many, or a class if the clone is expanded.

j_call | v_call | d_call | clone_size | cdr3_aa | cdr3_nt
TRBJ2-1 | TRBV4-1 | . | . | CASSRQQGTLAQLHEQFF | TGCGCCAGCAGCCGACAACAGGGTACCCTGGCCCAGCTCCATGAGCAGTTCTTC
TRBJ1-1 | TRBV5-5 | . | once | CASSSSRGGAEAFF | TGTGCCAGCAGCTCCTCGCGGGGAGGGGCTGAAGCTTTCTTT
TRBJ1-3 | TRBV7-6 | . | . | CASSPLGQAAGNTIYF | TGTGCCAGCAGCCCACTCGGGCAGGCCGCGGGAAACACCATATATTTT
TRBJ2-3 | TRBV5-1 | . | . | CASSLSSQTQYF | TGCGCCAGCAGCTTAAGCAGTCAAACGCAGTATTTT
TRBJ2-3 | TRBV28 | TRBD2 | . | CASSQIAGGPGDTQYF | TGTGCCAGCAGTCAGATAGCGGGGGGGCCGGGAGATACGCAGTATTTT
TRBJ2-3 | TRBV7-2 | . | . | CASSSRGGATDTQYF | TGTGCCAGCAGCTCCAGGGGCGGGGCCACAGATACGCAGTATTTT
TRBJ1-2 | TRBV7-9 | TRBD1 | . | CASSLEGRGHTF | TGTGCCAGCAGCTTAGAGGGCAGGGGGCACACCTTC
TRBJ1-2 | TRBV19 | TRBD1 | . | CASSIWGQHGYTF | TGTGCCAGTAGTATATGGGGACAGCATGGCTACACCTTC
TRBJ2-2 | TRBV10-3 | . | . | CATTLDGSSGELFF | TGTGCCACCACACTGGACGGGTCTAGCGGGGAGCTGTTTTTT
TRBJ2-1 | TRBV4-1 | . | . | CASSQPGGSYNEQFF | TGCGCCAGCAGCCAGCCTGGCGGCTCCTACAATGAGCAGTTCTTC
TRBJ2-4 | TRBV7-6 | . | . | CASSLPRILAKNIQYF | TGTGCCAGCAGCTTGCCCAGAATACTAGCCAAAAACATTCAGTACTTC
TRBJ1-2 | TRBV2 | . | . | CASSEAPTSRGYTF | TGTGCCAGCAGTGAAGCGCCGACCAGTCGGGGCTACACCTTC
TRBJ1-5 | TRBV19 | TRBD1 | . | CASSTRDRGSNQPQHF | TGTGCCAGTAGTACGCGGGACAGGGGAAGCAATCAGCCCCAGCATTTT
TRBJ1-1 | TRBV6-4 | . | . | CASSAPGGDTVMNTEAFF | TGTGCCAGCAGTGCCCCCGGAGGGGACACCGTGATGAACACTGAAGCTTTCTTT
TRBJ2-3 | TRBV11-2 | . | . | CASSPSARSGSTDTQYF | TGTGCCAGCAGCCCCTCGGCGCGGAGCGGGAGCACAGATACGCAGTATTTT
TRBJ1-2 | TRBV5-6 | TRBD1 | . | CASSSRQGGNYGYTF | TGTGCCAGCAGCTCGAGGCAGGGGGGGAACTATGGCTACACCTTC
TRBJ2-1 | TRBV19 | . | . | CASNSYGNEQFF | TGTGCCAGTAATAGTTATGGAAATGAGCAGTTCTTC
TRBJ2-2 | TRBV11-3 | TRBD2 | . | CASSLRGGPNTGELFF | TGTGCCAGCAGCTTGCGGGGGGGTCCGAACACCGGGGAGCTGTTTTTT
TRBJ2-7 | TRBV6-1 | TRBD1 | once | CASSQGANEQYF | TGTGCCAGCAGTCAGGGGGCTAACGAGCAGTACTTC
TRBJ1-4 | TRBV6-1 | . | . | CASSAQGREKLFF | TGTGCCAGCAGTGCACAGGGTCGGGAAAAACTGTTTTTT
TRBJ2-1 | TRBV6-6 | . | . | CASSYGGDEQFF | TGTGCCAGCAGTTACGGAGGGGACGAGCAGTTCTTC
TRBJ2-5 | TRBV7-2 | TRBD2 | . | CASSSTTGAREDF | TGTGCCAGCAGCTCCACAACAGGTGCCCGGGAGGACTTC